What follows describes a single TCR beta chain. The target antigen is unknown. Germline values: CDR1 LNHNV, CDR2 YYDKDF (reference sequence). Trimming left V 3 bases short and J 4 bases short, with 21 bases between. The CDR3 covers 17 residues. This entry belongs to a study of T cell responses to AZD1222 COVID-19 vaccine. Study results and limitations: No repertoire was sampled before or during the peak T cell response, only after it. Targeting of unmutated variant regions was reportedly seen in nearly half of spike-specific TCRs.

Repertoires were generated with immunoSEQ multiplex PCR, while TCRdb's copy carries only in-frame clones and drops some. Of roughly 95,000 clones listed, 80% to 95% are singletons. This clonotype originated in an adult who received the AZD1222 COVID-19 vaccine. The chain is built from TRBV15 and TRBJ1-2; maybe TRBD1 (6 bases). The material was peripheral blood, obtained 28 days after the second AZD1222 dose. The CDR3 DNA sequence: TGTGCCACCAGCAGTGCGTACGGTGCAGGGGATGTCTATGGCTACACCTTC. Translation: CATSSAYGAGDVYGYTF.